The 27 T cell receptor beta chains listed next were all sequenced from one sample in a study of T cells after yellow fever vaccination. TCRdb reanalysed the 5' RACE reads using MiXCR and keeps one entry per CDR3 protein. The table shows roughly 250,000 distinct CDR3 sequences, with over 10% occurring only once. The sample was CD4+ T cells sorted from PBMCs, taken 45 days after the yellow fever booster vaccination. Source of these receptors: a man aged 25-45 years who received the YFV17D yellow fever vaccine.

The chain combines TRBV24-1 with TRBJ2-5; unclear D gene. The CDR3 is 13 residues long. Germline loops: CDR1 KGHDR, CDR2 SFDVKD. Between the trimmed V and J ends, which lost 4 bases and 4 bases, there was a span of 9 bases. In DNA, the CDR3 is TGTGCCACCAGTGACCTTTACGGAGAGACCCAGTACTTC. Translated, it gives CATSDLYGETQYF.

Only a few counts were recorded for this clonotype. J is TRBJ2-7 and V is TRBV5-1; possible D gene TRBD1, 6 bases. The last part of the DNA fits TRBJ2-1 better; the J call may be wrong. The CDR3 is 14 amino acids. Per the germline V gene, CDR1 is SGHRS and CDR2 is YFSETQ. Here the CDR3 DNA reads TGCGCCAGCAGCTCCGGGACATCCTACTACGAGCAGTTCTTC. Translated: CASSSGTSYYEQFF.

This sequence joins TRBV10-3 and TRBJ2-1, with TRBD2 matching over 9 bases. CDR1 is ENHRY, CDR2 SYGVKD, per germline. This CDR3 comprises 15 residues. V was clipped by 2 bases and J by 5 bases; unmatched bases: 4. CDR3 amino acids: CAISEVLAGNNEQFF. CDR3 DNA: TGTGCCATCAGTGAGGTCCTAGCGGGAAACAATGAGCAGTTCTTC.

This clonotype was observed many times. The chain links TRBV7-2 to TRBJ2-1; 14 bases fit TRBD2. The trim removed 3 bases at V and 9 bases at J, leaving 4 bases unmatched. CDR3 length: 15 residues. Germline CDR1 SGHTA, CDR2 FQGNSA. CDR3 sequence (DNA): TGTGCCAGCAGCTTTGGACTAGCGGGAGGTGGTGAGCAGTTCTTC. Its translation: CASSFGLAGGGEQFF.

The genes are TRBV28 and TRBJ2-7, with 10 bases aligning to TRBD1. V gave up 6 bases and J gave up 6 bases; unmatched junction bases: 5. This CDR3 has 13 residues. Germline values: CDR1 MDHEN, CDR2 SYDVKM. This CDR3 is CASRTTGGGEQYF. The DNA for the CDR3 is TGTGCCAGCAGGACGACAGGGGGCGGCGAGCAGTACTTC.

This clonotype showed up many times. The J gene is TRBJ2-2, the V gene TRBV6-2 or TRBV6-3; no definite D call. The CDR3 has 11 residues. V lost 8 bases to trimming and J lost 7 bases, with 8 bases between them. CDR1 is MNHEY, CDR2 SVGEGT, per germline. In DNA form, the CDR3 reads TGTGCCAGCTCCCCTTACGGGGAGCTGTTTTTT. Translating it yields CASSPYGELFF.

This clonotype was counted between two and nine times. This rearrangement joins TRBV6-2 or TRBV6-3 to TRBJ2-4; D not resolved. There are 16 residues in the CDR3. V shed 2 bases and J shed 1 base, with 12 bases lying between them. CDR1 and CDR2 from the germline V gene are MNHEY and SVGEGT. Here the CDR3 reads CASSYIGPVAKNIQYF. Here the CDR3 DNA reads TGTGCCAGCAGTTACATCGGGCCGGTGGCCAAAAACATTCAGTACTTC.

This clonotype was seen only a few times. The chain is built from TRBV12-3 or TRBV12-4 and TRBJ1-1; TRBD1 is a possible D gene (5 bases). The CDR3 loop spans 13 amino acids. Trimming cost V 7 bases and J 5 bases, with 14 bases left between them. Here the CDR3 DNA reads TGTGCCAGCAAGGGGCGACGGAGGACTGAAGCTTTCTTT. Its translation is CASKGRRRTEAFF.

The chain uses TRBV15 and TRBJ2-1; the match to TRBD2 covers 13 bases. CDR1 LNHNV and CDR2 YYDKDF come from the germline V gene (reference sequence). The CDR3 is 16 residues long. The trim removed 0 bases at V and 7 bases at J, leaving 3 bases unmatched. This CDR3 is CATSRDRTSGRNEQFF. The CDR3 nucleotides are TGTGCCACCAGCAGAGATCGGACTAGCGGGAGAAATGAGCAGTTCTTC. The variable domain in full, completed from reference TRBV15 and TRBJ2-1, reads DAMVIQNPRYQVTQFGKPVTLSCSQTLNHNVMYWYQQKSSQAPKLLFHYYDKDFNNEADTPDNFQSRRPNTSFCFLDIRSPGLGDTAMYLCATSRDRTSGRNEQFFGPGTRLTVL.

The chain carries TRBV7-9 and TRBJ2-3, with TRBD2 matching over 7 bases. J was trimmed by 2 bases and V by 7 bases; bases with no gene match: 12. The CDR3 has 16 residues. From germline, CDR1 is SEHNR and CDR2 FQNEAQ (reference sequence). DNA of the CDR3: TGTGCCAGCACCTCGAGAGAAGGACTAGTCACAGATACGCAGTATTTT. Its protein product is CASTSREGLVTDTQYF.

DNA of the CDR3: TGTGCCACCAGTGATTCTCAGGGGGCCATGGGCAATGAGCAGTTCTTC. As protein: CATSDSQGAMGNEQFF. This chain links TRBV24-1 with TRBJ2-1; 8 bases are a match to TRBD1. Germline V gives CDR1 KGHDR, CDR2 SFDVKD. The CDR3 consists of 16 residues. V lost 2 bases to trimming and J lost 6 bases; unmatched junction nucleotides: 8.

The chain carries TRBV4-1 and TRBJ2-7, with TRBD1 matching over 8 bases. With V trimmed by 3 bases and J by 0 bases, 4 bases remained unmatched. Germline V gene lookup returns CDR1 MGHRA and CDR2 YSYEKL. This CDR3 has 15 amino acids. The CDR3 spells CASSQRGQGSYEQYF. The DNA of the CDR3 is TGCGCCAGCAGCCAGCGCGGACAGGGCTCCTACGAGCAGTACTTC.

This clonotype has a handful of counts. V gene TRBV20-1 combines with J gene TRBJ2-5, with 12 positions matching TRBD2. V was pared by 5 bases and J by 2 bases, with 6 bases of the junction left unmatched. There are 15 residues in the CDR3. Germline loops: CDR1 DFQATT, CDR2 SNEGSKA (reference sequence). The CDR3 here is CSALGLAGIQETQYF. CDR3 nucleotide sequence: TGCAGTGCTCTCGGACTAGCGGGAATTCAAGAGACCCAGTACTTC.

This clonotype was observed a handful of times. CDR3 in amino acids: CASSPWLAGAGTDTQYF. The CDR3 bases are TGTGCCAGCTCACCATGGCTAGCGGGAGCAGGCACAGATACGCAGTATTTT. The chain has TRBV18 and TRBJ2-3, with 10 bases fitting TRBD2. V shed 2 bases and J 1 base; nucleotides not matched to a gene: 6. There are 17 residues in the CDR3. CDR1 KGHSH and CDR2 LQKENI come from the germline V gene.

This clonotype was found a few times. The chain is built from TRBV7-9 and TRBJ2-7; no reliable D call. Germline CDR1 reads SEHNR; CDR2 reads FQNEAQ (reference sequence). The V end lost 1 base, the J end lost 3 bases, and 7 bases lay between the germline ends. CDR3 length: 13 amino acids. CDR3 DNA sequence: TGTGCCAGCAGCTTAGTGGATTTCTACGAGCAGTACTTC. Translating gives CASSLVDFYEQYF.

This clonotype has a count of ten or more. The rearrangement links TRBV28 to TRBJ2-1, with TRBD1 matching over 7 bases. V lost 6 bases, J lost 7 bases, and 9 bases stayed unmatched. The CDR3 runs 14 residues. Germline V gives CDR1 MDHEN, CDR2 SYDVKM. DNA for the CDR3: TGTGCCAGCAGCCGACAGGGCGTCCGTAATGAGCAGTTCTTC. Its protein product is CASSRQGVRNEQFF.

This clonotype was recorded a few times. V usage is TRBV6-5 and J usage is TRBJ2-7; 7 positions agree with TRBD1. The CDR3 consists of 15 residues. V trimming: 0 bases; J trimming: 0 bases; junction bases outside the gene matches: 2. CDR1 MNHEY and CDR2 SVGAGI come from the germline V gene. The CDR3 region is CASSYSTGSSYEQYF. The DNA of the CDR3 is TGTGCCAGCAGTTACTCGACAGGGAGCTCCTACGAGCAGTACTTC.

The rearrangement links TRBV7-3 to TRBJ2-6; weak D call: TRBD2 (5 bases). V lost 2 bases to trimming and J lost 12 bases, with 14 bases between them. Germline V gene data show CDR1 as SGHTA and CDR2 as FQGTGA. This CDR3 has 14 residues. The CDR3 is CASSLDPGGSVLTF. The CDR3 DNA sequence: TGTGCCAGCAGCTTAGATCCGGGTGGGAGCGTCCTGACTTTC.

This sequence joins TRBV2 and TRBJ2-1, with 7 bases identical to TRBD2. The germline CDR1 and CDR2 sequences are SNHLY and FYNNEI. The CDR3 length is 17 residues. In nucleotides, the CDR3 is TGTACCATCTGCTTAAGAGGCGTCGGGACTAAGAACAATGAGCAGTTCTTC. Translating it yields CTICLRGVGTKNNEQFF.

The genes are TRBV28 and TRBJ2-2, with 9 bases matching TRBD1. This CDR3 comprises 15 residues. The ends lost 6 bases at V and 6 bases at J; junction bases unmatched: 8. Germline values: CDR1 MDHEN, CDR2 SYDVKM. The DNA of the CDR3 is TGTGCCAGCAGCCCAAGACAGGGGGGGGCCGGGGAGCTGTTTTTT. Its translation: CASSPRQGGAGELFF.

The gene calls are TRBV5-1 and TRBJ1-1; no clear D gene. The CDR3 runs to 13 residues. Germline assignment: CDR1 SGHRS and CDR2 YFSETQ. Trimming left V 3 bases short and J 5 bases short, with 11 bases between. CDR3 sequence reads: CASSSAGLTEAFF. In nucleotides, the CDR3 is TGCGCCAGCAGCTCCGCCGGTTTAACTGAAGCTTTCTTT.

In its sample, this clonotype was seen a few times. The gene calls are TRBV7-2 and TRBJ2-1; TRBD2 is a possible D gene (5 bases). The CDR3 is 16 amino acids. Germline V lookup: CDR1 SGHTA, CDR2 FQGNSA. Trimming cost V 0 bases and J 1 base, with 10 bases left between them. CDR3 sequence (DNA): TGTGCCAGCAGCTTAGCGGGAGATTCGTCCTACAATGAGCAGTTCTTC. This codes for CASSLAGDSSYNEQFF.

The V and J genes are TRBV12-3 or TRBV12-4 and TRBJ2-7, with 10 bases matching TRBD1. This CDR3 contains 15 residues. V was pared by 6 bases and J by 3 bases, with 8 bases of the junction left unmatched. CDR3 amino acids: CASSRTTGGFYEQYF. The DNA of the CDR3 is TGTGCCAGCAGCCGGACGACAGGGGGCTTCTACGAGCAGTACTTC.

About this clonotype: A read error may explain this, as a much larger clone is one base away. The J gene is TRBJ2-1, the V gene TRBV11-2; 8 bases line up with TRBD2. The CDR3 length is 14 residues. The germline CDR1 and CDR2 sequences are SGHAT and FQNNGV. CDR3 DNA sequence: TGTGCCATCAGCTGGGCGGGAGGAAACAATGAGCAGTTCTTC. Residues: CAISWAGGNNEQFF.

This clonotype was detected only a few times. The V gene is TRBV5-1, the J gene TRBJ2-7; the match to TRBD1 covers 8 bases. Germline CDR1 SGHRS, CDR2 YFSETQ. The CDR3 has 14 amino acids. V gave up 4 bases and J gave up 6 bases; unmatched junction bases: 9. This chain's CDR3 is CASSRSPQGGEQYF. As DNA, the CDR3 is TGCGCCAGCAGCCGCTCTCCACAGGGGGGCGAGCAGTACTTC.

This clonotype was found a few times. This chain uses TRBV28 with TRBJ2-7; D is possibly TRBD2 (6 bases). Germline loops: CDR1 MDHEN, CDR2 SYDVKM. CDR3 length equals 14 residues. V lost 6 bases and J lost 3, with 15 bases in between. The CDR3 region has the DNA TGTGCCAGCAGACCCGGGGGAAACGTCTACGAGCAGTACTTC. Encoded protein: CASRPGGNVYEQYF.

Concerning this clonotype: A much larger clone lies a single base off, so this may be a read error. V gene TRBV18 combines with J gene TRBJ2-3; no reliable D call. CDR1 is KGHSH, CDR2 LQKENI, per germline. This CDR3 is built from 12 residues. CDR3 DNA sequence: TGTGGCAGCTCACCGGTGACAGATACGCAGTATTTT. Encoded protein: CGSSPVTDTQYF.